Sequencing of this T cell receptor (beta chain) was carried out in a study of technical replicates of blood from several donors. Measured with immunoSEQ multiplex PCR; TCRdb has only the in-frame clones, and not every one. The table includes just over 95,000 clones, under 97% detected once. On this clone itself: Distinct nucleotide sequences in the sample also encode this CDR3.

Per germline, CDR1 SEHNR and CDR2 FQNEAQ (reference sequence). The CDR3 contains 12 residues. V was clipped by 8 bases and J by 6 bases, with 14 bases between them. The V gene is TRBV7-9, the J gene TRBJ2-7; tentative D call: TRBD2 (6 bases). The sequence was obtained from a human donor in good health. The source material was T cells isolated from PBMCs. DNA for the CDR3: TGTGCCAGCTCCGGGGGATACGGCGAGCAGTACTTC. This encodes CASSGGYGEQYF.